The 18 T cell receptor beta chains below all came from one sample that was sequenced in a study of blood T cell repertoires in COVID-19. Sequencing was performed with immunoSEQ multiplex PCR; in TCRdb, only in-frame clones are kept and a portion is missing. The table includes about 140,000 clones, about 87% detected once. Sequencing was done on a sample of peripheral blood. These receptors all stem from a woman in her thirties or forties with acute or convalescent COVID-19.

The V gene is TRBV16, the J gene TRBJ1-2, with no clear D. V lost 0 bases and J 7 bases, leaving 9 bases between the germline ends. The CDR3 consists of 13 residues. Per germline, CDR1 KGHSY and CDR2 FQNENV. Here the CDR3 reads CASSQSGLSGYTF. CDR3 coding DNA: TGTGCCAGCAGCCAATCGGGCCTAAGTGGCTACACCTTC.

The chain joins TRBV3-1 (or the pseudogene TRBV3-2) to TRBJ1-1, with 10 bases matching TRBD1. V lost 4 bases and J lost 4; bases outside the gene matches: 3. Per the germline V gene, CDR1 is LGHDT and CDR2 is YNNKEL (reference sequence). The CDR3 is 14 amino acids. CDR3 sequence: CASSPGQGGTEAFF. The CDR3 DNA sequence: TGTGCCAGCAGCCCCGGACAGGGGGGCACTGAAGCTTTCTTT.

This rearrangement joins TRBV3-1 (or the pseudogene TRBV3-2) to TRBJ1-4, with D hard to call. The V end lost 4 bases, the J end lost 0 bases, and 6 bases lay between the germline ends. This CDR3 has 14 amino acids. Germline V gene lookup returns CDR1 LGHDT and CDR2 YNNKEL (reference sequence). The CDR3 protein is CASSPTATNEKLFF. DNA for the CDR3: TGTGCCAGCAGCCCAACGGCAACTAATGAAAAACTGTTTTTT.

The chain combines TRBV7-3 with TRBJ1-2; 7 nucleotides align to TRBD1. CDR3 length: 15 amino acids. Per germline, CDR1 SGHTA and CDR2 FQGTGA. V lost 5 bases to trimming and J lost 7 bases; unmatched junction nucleotides: 13. The CDR3 reads CASSERATGWSGYTF. In DNA form, the CDR3 reads TGTGCCAGCAGCGAACGCGCGACAGGGTGGTCTGGCTACACCTTC.

V and J are TRBV20-1 and TRBJ1-1; a weak D match, TRBD1 (5 bases). V was cut by 3 bases and J by 0 bases, with 11 bases left in between. CDR1 DFQATT and CDR2 SNEGSKA come from the germline V gene (reference sequence). This CDR3 region has 14 residues. The CDR3 spells CSASLAGLNTEAFF. The DNA for the CDR3 is TGCAGTGCTAGTTTGGCAGGGCTGAACACTGAAGCTTTCTTT.

The J gene is TRBJ2-1, the V gene TRBV10-3; D gene unclear. The germline V gene encodes CDR1 ENHRY and CDR2 SYGVKD. The CDR3 is made up of 13 amino acids. Trimming left V 0 bases short and J 6 bases short, with 6 bases between. CDR3 DNA sequence: TGTGCCATCAGTGAGTCGCTAGTCAATGAGCAGTTCTTC. Protein product: CAISESLVNEQFF.

The rearrangement uses TRBV18 and TRBJ2-7; D might be TRBD1 (5 bases). Germline values: CDR1 KGHSH, CDR2 LQKENI. Trimming left V 5 bases short and J 6 bases short, with 11 bases between. This CDR3 contains 12 residues. The CDR3 spells CASSSRDREQYF. The CDR3 DNA sequence: TGTGCCAGCTCATCCAGGGATCGCGAGCAGTACTTC.

The rearrangement joins TRBV7-2 to TRBJ2-2, with 7 nucleotides matching TRBD2. Per germline, CDR1 SGHTA and CDR2 FQGNSA. The ends lost 5 bases at V and 5 bases at J; junction bases unmatched: 11. The CDR3 runs to 16 residues. The CDR3 coding sequence is TGTGCCAGCAGCCCTTCCTCGCGGGAGAGGACCGGGGAGCTGTTTTTT. It is translated as CASSPSSRERTGELFF.

J is TRBJ1-4 and V is TRBV29-1; D is ambiguous. The germline V and J ends were trimmed by 3 bases and 0 bases, with 8 bases remaining between them. The germline gives CDR1 SQVTM, CDR2 ANQGSEA. This CDR3 is built from 14 residues. The CDR3 region has the DNA TGCAGCGTTGAGGCAGATGCAACTAATGAAAAACTGTTTTTT. Residues: CSVEADATNEKLFF.

The table lists this clone with a few counts. The CDR3 protein is CASSLTGSNYGYTF. CDR3 nucleotides: TGTGCCAGCAGCTTGACAGGGAGTAACTATGGCTACACCTTC. The chain couples TRBV5-5 to TRBJ1-2; D is possibly TRBD1 (6 bases). This CDR3 region has 14 residues. V lost 1 base to trimming and J lost 1 base, with 8 bases between them. CDR1 SGHKS and CDR2 YYEKEE come from the germline V gene (reference sequence).

The genes are TRBV14 and TRBJ1-2; D is unclear. Trimming shortened V by 4 bases and J by 1 base, and 7 bases separated the two germline ends. Per germline, CDR1 SGHDN and CDR2 FVKESK. The CDR3 extends over 13 amino acids. This CDR3 reads CASSPGYNYGYTF. The CDR3 DNA sequence: TGTGCCAGCAGCCCGGGTTATAACTATGGCTACACCTTC.

The chain uses TRBV30 and TRBJ1-1; D possibly corresponds to TRBD1 (6 bases). V was shortened by 4 bases and J by 5 bases, with 8 bases between the two germline ends. Germline V gene data show CDR1 as GTSNPN and CDR2 as SVGIG (reference sequence). The CDR3 loop spans 11 amino acids. CDR3: CAWTDRTEAFF. In nucleotides, the CDR3 is TGTGCCTGGACAGACAGGACTGAAGCTTTCTTT.

This clone was counted between two and nine times. V gene TRBV5-6 combines with J gene TRBJ1-5; 12 nucleotides line up with TRBD1. V was clipped by 2 bases and J by 2 bases; unmatched bases: 2. Germline V gene lookup returns CDR1 SGHDT and CDR2 YYEEEE. This CDR3 comprises 16 residues. CDR3 protein: CASSFGTGGGNQPQHF. For the CDR3, the DNA is TGTGCCAGCAGCTTCGGGACAGGGGGCGGCAATCAGCCCCAGCATTTT.

The rearrangement uses TRBV14 and TRBJ1-4; 8 nucleotides match TRBD1. V shed 1 base, J shed 7 bases, and the junction held 5 bases outside the gene matches. CDR3 size: 15 residues. Germline values: CDR1 SGHDN, CDR2 FVKESK. CDR3 nucleotides: TGTGCCAGCAGCCAAGCCACAGGGGGAGGTGAAAAACTGTTTTTT. Its translation: CASSQATGGGEKLFF.

The rearrangement joins TRBV30 to TRBJ1-6; 8 bases agree with TRBD1. The CDR3 totals 15 residues. Germline-derived CDR1 and CDR2 are GTSNPN and SVGIG (reference sequence). The J segment lost 0 bases and the V segment lost 6 bases, leaving 4 bases of the junction unmatched. This CDR3 reads CACRQGSSYNSPLHF. As DNA, the CDR3 is TGTGCCTGTAGACAGGGGAGCTCCTATAATTCACCCCTCCACTTT.

The V gene is TRBV2, the J gene TRBJ2-3; 7 nucleotides align to TRBD2. The CDR3 sequence is 15 residues long. Germline CDR1 and CDR2: SNHLY and FYNNEI. V was pared by 1 base and J by 1 base, with 2 bases of the junction left unmatched. The DNA for the CDR3 is TGTGCCAGCAGTGAAGGACTAGCCCGCACAGATACGCAGTATTTT. Its protein is CASSEGLARTDTQYF.

The gene calls are TRBV5-1 and TRBJ2-1; 8 bases match TRBD2. Germline CDR1 SGHRS, CDR2 YFSETQ. This CDR3 spans 14 amino acids. J lost 4 bases, V lost 5 bases, and 5 bases had no gene match. The CDR3 loop reads CASSREGAYNEQFF. The CDR3, as DNA: TGCGCCAGCAGTCGGGAGGGAGCGTACAATGAGCAGTTCTTC. Full variable domain (remainder filled in from reference TRBV5-1 and TRBJ2-1): KAGVTQTPRYLIKTRGQQVTLSCSPISGHRSVSWYQQTPGQGLQFLFEYFSETQRNKGNFPGRFSGRQFSNSRSEMNVSTLELGDSALYLCASSREGAYNEQFFGPGTRLTVL.

The chain recombines TRBV5-1 with TRBJ2-7; 8 positions match TRBD2. Germline CDR1 SGHRS, CDR2 YFSETQ. V was pared by 0 bases and J by 2 bases, with 10 bases of the junction left unmatched. The CDR3 contains 17 residues. The CDR3 coding sequence is TGCGCCAGCAGCTTGGCGCTCGGGGTAGCGGGAACCTACGAGCAGTACTTC. Its protein is CASSLALGVAGTYEQYF.